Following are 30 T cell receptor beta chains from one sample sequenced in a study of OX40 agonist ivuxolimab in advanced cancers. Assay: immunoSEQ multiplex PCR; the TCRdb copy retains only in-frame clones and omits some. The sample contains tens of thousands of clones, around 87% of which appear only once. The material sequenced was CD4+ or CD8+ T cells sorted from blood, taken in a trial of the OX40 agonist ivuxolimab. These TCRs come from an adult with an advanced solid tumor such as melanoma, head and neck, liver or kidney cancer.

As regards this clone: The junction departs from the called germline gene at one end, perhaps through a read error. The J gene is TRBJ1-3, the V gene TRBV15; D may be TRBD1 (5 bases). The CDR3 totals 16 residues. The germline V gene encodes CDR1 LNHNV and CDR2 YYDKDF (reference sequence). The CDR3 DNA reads TGTGCCACCAGCAGAGATAAGACAGCTTCTGGAAACACCGTATATTTT. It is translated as CATSRDKTASGNTVYF.

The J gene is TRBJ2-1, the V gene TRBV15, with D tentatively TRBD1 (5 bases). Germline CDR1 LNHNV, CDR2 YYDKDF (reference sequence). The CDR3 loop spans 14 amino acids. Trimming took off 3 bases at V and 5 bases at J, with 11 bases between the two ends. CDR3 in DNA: TGTGCCACCAGCAGGTTCCCCAGGGACAATGAGCAGTTCTTC. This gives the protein CATSRFPRDNEQFF. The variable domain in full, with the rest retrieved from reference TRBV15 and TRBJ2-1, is DAMVIQNPRYQVTQFGKPVTLSCSQTLNHNVMYWYQQKSSQAPKLLFHYYDKDFNNEADTPDNFQSRRPNTSFCFLDIRSPGLGDTAMYLCATSRFPRDNEQFFGPGTRLTVL.

The CDR3 DNA sequence: TGTGCCAGCAGCTTAGTGGGGGCCAAAAACATTCAGTACTTC. Protein sequence: CASSLVGAKNIQYF. V gene TRBV7-2 combines with J gene TRBJ2-4, with D hard to call. Germline V lookup: CDR1 SGHTA, CDR2 FQGNSA. The CDR3 is 14 amino acids. V lost 1 base, J lost 1 base, and 5 bases lay in between.

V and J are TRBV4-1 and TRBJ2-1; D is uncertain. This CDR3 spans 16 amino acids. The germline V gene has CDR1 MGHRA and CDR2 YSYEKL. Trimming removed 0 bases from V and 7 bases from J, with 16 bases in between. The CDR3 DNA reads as TGCGCCAGCAGCCAAGATCGTGGTTCGCGTCGGAATGAGCAGTTCTTC. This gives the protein CASSQDRGSRRNEQFF.

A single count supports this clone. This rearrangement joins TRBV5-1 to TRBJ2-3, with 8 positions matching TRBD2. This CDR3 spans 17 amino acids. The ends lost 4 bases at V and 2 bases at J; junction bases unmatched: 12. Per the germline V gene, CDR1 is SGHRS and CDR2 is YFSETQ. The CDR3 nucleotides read TGCGCCAGCAGCCCAATGATACAAGCGGGAGTCACAGATACGCAGTATTTT. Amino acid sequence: CASSPMIQAGVTDTQYF. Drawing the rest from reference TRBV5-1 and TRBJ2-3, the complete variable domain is KAGVTQTPRYLIKTRGQQVTLSCSPISGHRSVSWYQQTPGQGLQFLFEYFSETQRNKGNFPGRFSGRQFSNSRSEMNVSTLELGDSALYLCASSPMIQAGVTDTQYFGPGTRLTVL.

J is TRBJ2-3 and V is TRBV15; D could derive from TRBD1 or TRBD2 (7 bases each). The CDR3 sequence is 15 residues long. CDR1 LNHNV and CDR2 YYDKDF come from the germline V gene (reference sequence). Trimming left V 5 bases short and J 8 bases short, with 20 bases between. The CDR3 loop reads CATSPQGGGRVTQYF. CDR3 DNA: TGTGCCACCAGCCCCCAGGGGGGAGGGAGAGTTACGCAGTATTTT. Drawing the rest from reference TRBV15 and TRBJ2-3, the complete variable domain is DAMVIQNPRYQVTQFGKPVTLSCSQTLNHNVMYWYQQKSSQAPKLLFHYYDKDFNNEADTPDNFQSRRPNTSFCFLDIRSPGLGDTAMYLCATSPQGGGRVTQYFGPGTRLTVL.

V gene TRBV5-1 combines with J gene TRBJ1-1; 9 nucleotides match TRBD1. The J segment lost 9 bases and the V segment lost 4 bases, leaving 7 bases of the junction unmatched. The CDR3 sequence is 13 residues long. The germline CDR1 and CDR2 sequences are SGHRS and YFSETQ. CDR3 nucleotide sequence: TGCGCCAGCAGCCCCGGGGGGACAGGGAAAGCTTTCTTT. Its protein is CASSPGGTGKAFF.

The CDR3 bases are TGCGCCAGCAGCCCGCGGTCGTTAGCGGGAGGGTACAATGAGCAGTTCTTC. Its protein product is CASSPRSLAGGYNEQFF. This rearrangement joins TRBV5-1 to TRBJ2-1; 11 bases fit TRBD2. This CDR3 has 17 residues. Trimming cost V 4 bases and J 4 bases; bases outside gene matches: 10. Germline V gives CDR1 SGHRS, CDR2 YFSETQ.

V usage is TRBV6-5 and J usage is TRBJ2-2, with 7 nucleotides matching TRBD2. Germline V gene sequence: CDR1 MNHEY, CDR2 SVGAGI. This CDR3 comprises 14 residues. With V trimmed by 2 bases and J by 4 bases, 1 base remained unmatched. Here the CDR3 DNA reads TGTGCCAGCAGTTACACGGGGGGCACCGGGGAGCTGTTTTTT. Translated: CASSYTGGTGELFF.

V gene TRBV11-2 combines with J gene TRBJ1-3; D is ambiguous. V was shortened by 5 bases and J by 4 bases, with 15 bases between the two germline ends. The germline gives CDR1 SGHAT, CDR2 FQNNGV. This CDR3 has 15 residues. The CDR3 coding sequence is TGTGCCAGCAGCCAAACCGGGGTGGGAGGAAACACCATATATTTT. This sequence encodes CASSQTGVGGNTIYF. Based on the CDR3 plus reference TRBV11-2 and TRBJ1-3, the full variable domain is EAGVAQSPRYKIIEKRQSVAFWCNPISGHATLYWYQQILGQGPKLLIQFQNNGVVDDSQLPKDRFSAERLKGVDSTLKIQPAKLEDSAVYLCASSQTGVGGNTIYFGEGSWLTVV.

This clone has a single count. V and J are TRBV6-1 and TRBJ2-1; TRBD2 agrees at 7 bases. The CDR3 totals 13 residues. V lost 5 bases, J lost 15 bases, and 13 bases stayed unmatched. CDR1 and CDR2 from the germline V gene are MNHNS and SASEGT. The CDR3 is CASSNPAAGVMFF. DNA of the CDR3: TGTGCCAGCAGTAACCCCGCGGCGGGAGTAATGTTCTTC.

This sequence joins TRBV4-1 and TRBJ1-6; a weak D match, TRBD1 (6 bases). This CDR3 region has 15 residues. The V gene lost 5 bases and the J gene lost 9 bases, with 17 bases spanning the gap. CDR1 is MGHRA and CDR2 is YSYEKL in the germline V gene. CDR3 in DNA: TGCGCCAGCAGCTCACTGGGGGGGGCAGGTTCACCCCTCCACTTT. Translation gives CASSSLGGAGSPLHF.

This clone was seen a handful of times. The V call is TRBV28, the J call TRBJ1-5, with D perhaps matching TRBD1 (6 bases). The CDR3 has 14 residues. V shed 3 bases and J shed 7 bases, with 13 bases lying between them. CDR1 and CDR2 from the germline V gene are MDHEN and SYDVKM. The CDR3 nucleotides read TGTGCCAGCAGTTTCCAGGGGTGGAAACAGCCCCAGCATTTT. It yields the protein CASSFQGWKQPQHF. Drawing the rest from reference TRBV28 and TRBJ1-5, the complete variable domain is DVKVTQSSRYLVKRTGEKVFLECVQDMDHENMFWYRQDPGLGLRLIYFSYDVKMKEKGDIPEGYSVSREKKERFSLILESASTNQTSMYLCASSFQGWKQPQHFGDGTRLSIL.

DNA for the CDR3: TGTGCCAGTACCGGCGGGAGCGCAGATACGCAGTATTTT. The encoded protein is CASTGGSADTQYF. The chain links TRBV19 to TRBJ2-3, with 7 bases that match TRBD2. CDR1 is LNHDA and CDR2 is SQIVND in the germline V gene (reference sequence). The V and J ends lost 7 bases and 4 bases, in that order; junction bases with no gene match: 5. This CDR3 contains 13 residues.

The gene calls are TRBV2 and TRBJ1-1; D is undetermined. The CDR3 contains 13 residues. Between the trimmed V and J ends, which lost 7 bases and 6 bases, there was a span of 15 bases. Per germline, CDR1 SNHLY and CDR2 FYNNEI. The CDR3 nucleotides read TGTGCCAGCAAGGATAGCGCCTGGGCTGAAGCTTTCTTT. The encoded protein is CASKDSAWAEAFF.

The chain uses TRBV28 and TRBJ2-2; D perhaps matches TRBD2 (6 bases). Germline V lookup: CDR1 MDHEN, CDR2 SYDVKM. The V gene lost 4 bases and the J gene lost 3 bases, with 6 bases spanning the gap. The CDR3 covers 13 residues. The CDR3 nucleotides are TGTGCCAGCAGTTCGGGAGACACCGGGGAGCTGTTTTTT. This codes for CASSSGDTGELFF.

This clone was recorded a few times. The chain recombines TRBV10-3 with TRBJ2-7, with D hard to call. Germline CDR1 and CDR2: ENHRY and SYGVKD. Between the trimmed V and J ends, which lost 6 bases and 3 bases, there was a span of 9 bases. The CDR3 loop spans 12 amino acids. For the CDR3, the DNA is TGTGCCATCAGAGACACCGGCTACGAGCAGTACTTC. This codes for CAIRDTGYEQYF.

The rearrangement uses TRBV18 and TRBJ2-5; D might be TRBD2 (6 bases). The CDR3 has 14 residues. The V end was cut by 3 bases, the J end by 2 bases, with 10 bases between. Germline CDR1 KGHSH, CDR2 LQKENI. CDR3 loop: CASSPEGWQETQYF. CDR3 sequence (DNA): TGTGCCAGCTCACCGGAGGGGTGGCAAGAGACCCAGTACTTC.

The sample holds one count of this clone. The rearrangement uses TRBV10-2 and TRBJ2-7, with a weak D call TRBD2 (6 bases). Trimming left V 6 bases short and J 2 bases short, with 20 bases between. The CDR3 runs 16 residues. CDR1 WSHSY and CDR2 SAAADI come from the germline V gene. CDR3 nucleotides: TGCGCCAGCAGGGGCCCCTTGGGGGAGGCGACCTACGAGCAGTACTTC. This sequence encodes CASRGPLGEATYEQYF.

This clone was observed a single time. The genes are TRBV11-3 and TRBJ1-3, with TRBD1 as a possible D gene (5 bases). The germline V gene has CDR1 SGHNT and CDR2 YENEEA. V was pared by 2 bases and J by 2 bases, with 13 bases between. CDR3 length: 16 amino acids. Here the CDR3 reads CASSLMGDVTGNTIYF. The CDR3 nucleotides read TGTGCCAGCAGCTTAATGGGGGACGTTACTGGAAACACCATATATTTT.

In DNA, the CDR3 is TGCGCCAGCAGCCAAGCTAGCACAGATACGCAGTATTTT. Protein product: CASSQASTDTQYF. The chain carries TRBV4-1 and TRBJ2-3; no firm D call. This CDR3 has 13 amino acids. V dropped 1 base and J dropped 0 bases, with 2 bases sitting between them. Germline CDR1 and CDR2: MGHRA and YSYEKL.

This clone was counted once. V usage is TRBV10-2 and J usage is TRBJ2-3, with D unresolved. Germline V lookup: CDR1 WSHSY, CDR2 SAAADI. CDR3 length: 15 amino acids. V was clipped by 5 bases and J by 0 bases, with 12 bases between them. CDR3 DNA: TGCGCCAGCAGTCACCCTTCAGCGAGCACAGATACGCAGTATTTT. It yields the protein CASSHPSASTDTQYF.

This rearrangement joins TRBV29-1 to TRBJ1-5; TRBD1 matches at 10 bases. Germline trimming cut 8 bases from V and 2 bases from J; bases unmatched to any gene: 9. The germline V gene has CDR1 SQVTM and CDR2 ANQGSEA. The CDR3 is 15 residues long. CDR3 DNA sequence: TGCAGCTTTGCTGGCGGGACAGGGGGCAATCAGCCCCAGCATTTT. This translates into CSFAGGTGGNQPQHF. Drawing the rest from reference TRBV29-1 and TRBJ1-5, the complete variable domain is SAVISQKPSRDICQRGTSLTIQCQVDSQVTMMFWYRQQPGQSLTLIATANQGSEATYESGFVIDKFPISRPNLTFSTLTVSNMSPEDSSIYLCSFAGGTGGNQPQHFGDGTRLSIL.

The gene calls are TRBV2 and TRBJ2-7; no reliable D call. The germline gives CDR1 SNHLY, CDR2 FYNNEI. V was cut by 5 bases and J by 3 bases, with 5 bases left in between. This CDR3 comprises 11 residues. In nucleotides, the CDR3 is TGTGCCAGCAGTTTGGGCTACGAGCAGTACTTC. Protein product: CASSLGYEQYF.

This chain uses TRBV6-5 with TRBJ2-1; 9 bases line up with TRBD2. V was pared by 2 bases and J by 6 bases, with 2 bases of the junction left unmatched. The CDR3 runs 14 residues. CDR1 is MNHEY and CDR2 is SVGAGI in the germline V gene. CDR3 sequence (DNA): TGTGCCAGCAGTTACCTTAGCGGGAGCAATGAGCAGTTCTTC. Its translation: CASSYLSGSNEQFF.

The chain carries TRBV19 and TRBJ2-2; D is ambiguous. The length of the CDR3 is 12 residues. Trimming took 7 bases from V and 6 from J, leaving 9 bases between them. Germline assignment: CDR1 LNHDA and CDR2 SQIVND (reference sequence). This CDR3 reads CASKDLAGELFF. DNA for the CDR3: TGTGCCAGTAAAGATCTGGCCGGGGAGCTGTTTTTT.

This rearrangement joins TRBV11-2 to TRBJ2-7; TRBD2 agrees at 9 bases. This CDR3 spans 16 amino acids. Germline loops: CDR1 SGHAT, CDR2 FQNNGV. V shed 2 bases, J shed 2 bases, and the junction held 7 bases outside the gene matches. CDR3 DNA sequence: TGTGCCAGCAGCTTAAATGGCGGGAGGGCCACCTACGAGCAGTACTTC. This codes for CASSLNGGRATYEQYF.

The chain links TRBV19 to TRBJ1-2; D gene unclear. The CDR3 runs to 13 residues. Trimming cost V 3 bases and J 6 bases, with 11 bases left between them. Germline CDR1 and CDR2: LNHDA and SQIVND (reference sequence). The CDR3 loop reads CASSIPRSDGYTF. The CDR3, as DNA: TGTGCCAGTAGTATCCCCCGCAGCGATGGCTACACCTTC.

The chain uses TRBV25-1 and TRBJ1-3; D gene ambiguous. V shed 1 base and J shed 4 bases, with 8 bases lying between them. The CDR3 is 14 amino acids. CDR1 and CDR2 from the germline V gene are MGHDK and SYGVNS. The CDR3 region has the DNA TGTGCCAGCAGTGAATTCTCGCGCGGAAACACCATATATTTT. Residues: CASSEFSRGNTIYF.

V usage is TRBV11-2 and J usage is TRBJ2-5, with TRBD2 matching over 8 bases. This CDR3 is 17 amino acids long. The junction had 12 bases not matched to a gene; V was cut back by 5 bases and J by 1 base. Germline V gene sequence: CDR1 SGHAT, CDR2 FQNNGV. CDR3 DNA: TGTGCCAGCAGCCCCTCAAGTAGCGGGGTATCCCAAGAGACCCAGTACTTC. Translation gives CASSPSSSGVSQETQYF.